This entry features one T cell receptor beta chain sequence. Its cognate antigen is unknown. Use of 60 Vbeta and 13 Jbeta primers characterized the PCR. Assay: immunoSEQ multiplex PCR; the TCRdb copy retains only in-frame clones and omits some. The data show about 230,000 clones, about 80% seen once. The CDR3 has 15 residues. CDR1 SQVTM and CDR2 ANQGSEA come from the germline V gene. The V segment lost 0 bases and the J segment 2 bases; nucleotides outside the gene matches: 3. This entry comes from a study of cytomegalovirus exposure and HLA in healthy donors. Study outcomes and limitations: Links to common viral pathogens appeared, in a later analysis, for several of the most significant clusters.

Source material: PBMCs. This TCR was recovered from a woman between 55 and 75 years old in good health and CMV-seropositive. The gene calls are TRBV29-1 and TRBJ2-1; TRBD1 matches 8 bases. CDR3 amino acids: CSVEDQQGAYNEQFF. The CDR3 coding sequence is TGCAGCGTTGAAGATCAACAGGGGGCCTACAATGAGCAGTTCTTC.